A selection of T cell receptor beta chains follows, all from one sample in a study of identical twins. TCRdb reanalysed the 5' RACE reads using MiXCR and keeps one entry per CDR3 protein. Of 1.5 million to 2 million distinct CDR3 sequences listed, around a third are singletons. Sequencing was carried out using cord blood. Source of these receptors: a newborn girl in good health. Both conserved end residues are part of each CDR3. The D gene is left open where the match is weak. Some rows have no size entry. The others give once, few or many, or a class for an expanded clone.

v_call	d_call	clone_size	j_call	cdr3_aa	cdr3_nt
TRBV6-1	TRBD1	-	TRBJ1-1	CASRVDRGTRGTEAFF	TGTGCCAGCAGGGTCGACAGGGGGACGAGAGGCACTGAAGCTTTCTTT
TRBV10-3	TRBD2	-	TRBJ2-3	CAISVSGSYSTDTQYF	TGTGCCATCAGTGTCAGCGGGAGTTATAGCACAGATACGCAGTATTTT
TRBV7-9	TRBD1	few	TRBJ2-3	CASIPQGLSTDTQYF	TGTGCCAGCATACCACAGGGGCTTAGCACAGATACGCAGTATTTT
TRBV10-3	-	-	TRBJ1-5	CAISETNNQPQHF	TGTGCCATCAGTGAGACAAACAATCAGCCCCAGCATTTT
TRBV28	-	-	TRBJ2-7	CASSYRQVSYEQYF	TGTGCCAGCAGTTACCGACAGGTCTCCTACGAGCAGTACTTC
TRBV3-1	TRBD2	few	TRBJ2-3	CACSQALISGRVSDTQYF	TGTGCCTGCAGCCAAGCCCTAATTAGCGGGAGGGTCTCGGATACGCAGTATTTT
TRBV6-1	TRBD1	few	TRBJ1-1	CASSWTGWDTEAFF	TGTGCCAGCAGTTGGACAGGGTGGGACACTGAAGCTTTCTTT
TRBV20-1	-	few	TRBJ2-5	CSATPDRIRQETQYF	TGCAGTGCTACCCCCGACCGAATCCGCCAAGAGACCCAGTACTTC
TRBV20-1	-	-	TRBJ2-7	CSARGQGNIYEQYF	TGCAGTGCTAGAGGGCAGGGGAATATCTACGAGCAGTACTTC
TRBV28	-	few	TRBJ2-3	CASSLPKTSTDTQYF	TGTGCCAGCAGTTTACCCAAGACTAGCACAGATACGCAGTATTTT
TRBV20-1	TRBD2	-	TRBJ2-3	CSATSGGIDTQYF	TGCAGTGCGACTAGCGGGGGGATTGATACGCAGTATTTT
TRBV12-3/TRBV12-4	TRBD2	few	TRBJ2-7	CASSLPGLAGVYEQYF	TGTGCCAGCAGTTTACCCGGACTAGCGGGAGTGTACGAGCAGTACTTC
TRBV4-1	TRBD2	-	TRBJ2-5	CASSQPLAGSGNEQYF	TGCGCCAGCAGCCAGCCTCTAGCGGGATCGGGGAATGAGCAGTACTTC
TRBV27	TRBD1	few	TRBJ1-1	CASTLTGGVTEAFF	TGTGCCAGCACCTTGACAGGGGGCGTCACTGAAGCTTTCTTT
TRBV3-1	TRBD2	few	TRBJ2-3	CASSQDIGLTSVTDTQYF	TGTGCCAGCAGCCAAGATATCGGGCTGACTAGCGTCACAGATACGCAGTATTTT
TRBV3-1	-	few	TRBJ1-2	CASGRWGEDGYTF	TGTGCCAGCGGAAGATGGGGGGAGGATGGCTACACCTTC
TRBV29-1	-	-	TRBJ2-7	CSVPGTPSYEQYF	TGCAGCGTTCCGGGGACACCTTCCTACGAGCAGTACTTC
TRBV28	TRBD2	-	TRBJ2-1	CASKPGLARNEQFF	TGTGCCAGTAAACCGGGACTAGCAAGGAATGAGCAGTTCTTC
TRBV20-1	-	-	TRBJ2-3	CSASLGRGGTDTQYF	TGCAGTGCTAGTCTCGGTAGGGGGGGCACAGATACGCAGTATTTT
TRBV21-1	-	-	TRBJ2-1	CAGSKSRLARSEQFF	TGTGCCGGCAGCAAAAGTCGGCTAGCGAGATCCGAGCAGTTCTTC
TRBV29-1	-	many	TRBJ2-7	CSVEGGSGGSYEQYF	TGCAGCGTTGAAGGAGGGTCAGGGGGGTCCTACGAGCAGTACTTC
TRBV9	-	few	TRBJ2-5	CASSVDPGGETQYF	TGTGCCAGCAGCGTAGATCCGGGGGGCGAGACCCAGTACTTC
TRBV7-6	-	-	TRBJ1-1	CASSLARAPGNTEAFF	TGTGCCAGCAGCTTAGCAAGGGCGCCGGGAAACACTGAAGCTTTCTTT
TRBV3-1	-	-	TRBJ2-5	CASSQGLVAEETQYF	TGTGCCAGCAGCCAAGGACTAGTGGCGGAAGAGACCCAGTACTTC
TRBV10-3	-	-	TRBJ2-7	CAISEGEVGSYEQYF	TGTGCCATCAGTGAAGGGGAGGTGGGCTCCTACGAGCAGTACTTC
TRBV5-1	TRBD1	-	TRBJ1-2	CASSLAEDRSGYTF	TGCGCCAGCAGCTTGGCTGAGGACAGGTCTGGCTACACCTTC
TRBV21-1	-	-	TRBJ2-7	CAIPANRPGGPLYNEQYF	TGTGCCATCCCCGCCAACCGACCCGGGGGTCCACTCTACAATGAGCAGTACTTC
TRBV7-8	-	-	TRBJ2-5	CASSLQRTIIEPGETQYF	TGTGCCAGCAGCTTGCAACGGACTATCATTGAACCGGGGGAGACCCAGTACTTC
TRBV3-1	-	-	TRBJ2-7	CASSQAGWMDEQYF	TGTGCCAGCAGCCAGGCAGGTTGGATGGACGAGCAGTACTTC
TRBV18	-	-	TRBJ2-7	CASSPARLNEQYF	TGTGCCAGCTCGCCCGCCCGACTCAATGAGCAGTACTTC
TRBV15	-	few	TRBJ2-3	CATSRGGKEDTDTQYF	TGTGCCACCAGCAGAGGAGGGAAGGAGGACACAGATACGCAGTATTTT
TRBV28	-	-	TRBJ1-1	CASIGEQKSDTEAFF	TGTGCCAGCATAGGGGAACAGAAGTCGGACACTGAAGCTTTCTTT
TRBV20-1	TRBD2	few	TRBJ2-1	CSARPIEVLAGVFNEQFF	TGCAGTGCTAGACCCATAGAGGTCCTAGCGGGAGTTTTTAATGAGCAGTTCTTC
TRBV7-2	TRBD2	few	TRBJ2-7	CASSLLAGVSSYNEQYF	TGTGCCAGCAGCTTACTAGCGGGAGTTAGCTCCTACAATGAGCAGTACTTC
TRBV5-1	-	many	TRBJ2-7	CASSLARGTYEQYF	TGCGCCAGCAGCTTGGCACGCGGGACCTACGAGCAGTACTTC
TRBV7-9	-	few	TRBJ2-4	CASSLVEVAKNIQYF	TGTGCCAGCAGCTTAGTTGAGGTAGCCAAAAACATTCAGTACTTC
TRBV25-1	TRBD2	few	TRBJ2-3	CASSEFGGLAGPPSTDTQYF	TGTGCCAGCAGTGAATTTGGGGGACTAGCGGGACCCCCGAGCACAGATACGCAGTATTTT
TRBV27	-	-	TRBJ2-5	CASSDSLRSNEQYF	TGTGCCAGCAGTGACAGTTTAAGGTCCAATGAGCAGTACTTC
TRBV21-1	-	few	TRBJ2-3	CATKPDLRDTTDTQYF	TGTGCCACCAAGCCCGACCTTCGGGACACCACAGATACGCAGTATTTT
TRBV7-2	-	-	TRBJ2-3	CASSLRWASVGTDTQYF	TGTGCCAGCAGCTTAAGATGGGCTAGTGTAGGGACAGATACGCAGTATTTT
TRBV3-1	-	few	TRBJ2-1	CASSQVHAHLNRENSYNEQFF	TGTGCCAGCAGCCAAGTTCACGCACACTTAAACAGGGAAAACTCCTACAATGAGCAGTTCTTC
TRBV28	TRBD1	-	TRBJ2-4	CASSPGTEKNIQYF	TGTGCCAGCAGTCCTGGGACAGAGAAAAACATTCAGTACTTC
TRBV2	TRBD1	-	TRBJ2-2	CASSLQGSGTGELFF	TGTGCCAGCAGTTTACAGGGGAGTGGCACCGGGGAGCTGTTTTTT
TRBV13	TRBD1	few	TRBJ2-5	CASSPNRQGSQETQYF	TGTGCCAGCAGCCCGAATCGACAGGGATCCCAAGAGACCCAGTACTTC
TRBV13	-	many	TRBJ2-3	CASSFTGGGADTQYF	TGTGCCAGCAGCTTTACAGGCGGAGGGGCAGATACGCAGTATTTT
TRBV12-3/TRBV12-4	-	-	TRBJ1-2	CASSLGPGGGYTF	TGTGCCAGCAGTTTAGGACCGGGTGGCGGCTACACCTTC
TRBV5-8	-	-	TRBJ1-4	CASSSFSMAKEKLFF	TGTGCCAGCAGCTCCTTCTCCATGGCGAAGGAAAAACTGTTTTTT
TRBV20-1	-	few	TRBJ1-2	CSARNQGVYGYTF	TGCAGTGCTAGAAACCAGGGAGTCTATGGCTACACCTTC
TRBV6-1	-	few	TRBJ1-2	CATVRAGNNYGYTF	TGTGCCACCGTACGGGCAGGGAATAACTATGGCTACACCTTC
TRBV5-8	-	-	TRBJ2-1	CASSVRGTYNEQFF	TGTGCCAGCAGTGTCCGGGGGACCTACAATGAGCAGTTCTTC